This T cell receptor beta chain was sequenced in a study of shared T cell receptors in the human thymus. Profiling relied on immunoSEQ multiplex PCR, and the TCRdb table lists in-frame clones only, not all of them. The data contain hundreds of thousands of clones, about 84% of them singletons. The V gene's germline CDR1 is SGDLS and CDR2 YYNGEE. The CDR3 has 15 amino acids. V dropped 7 bases and J dropped 2; count of bases not matched to a gene: 5. In addition, the sample was reused for a study of human thymus T cells. That publication notes: Healthy Finnish infants undergoing corrective surgery for congenital heart defects provided the donor material. Surgeons resected thymus tissue during corrective heart surgery. In unrelated individuals, thymic repertoires overlapped highly, according to related research.

Sequences were obtained from thymocytes. The chain is built from TRBV9 and TRBJ2-1, with TRBD2 matching 11 bases. This TCR was sampled from a boy younger than two with a congenital heart defect. In DNA, the CDR3 is TGTGCCAGCTCCCTAGCGGGAGGTCCCTACAATGAGCAGTTCTTC. Its translation: CASSLAGGPYNEQFF.